This T cell receptor beta chain was observed in a study of memory CD8 T cells in hepatitis C reinfection. Study results and limitations: Roughly five donors were too few for definitive public clonotype conclusions.

CDR3 length: 16 amino acids. Germline V CDR1 and CDR2: MDHEN, SYDVKM. J gave up 8 bases and V 5 bases, and 14 bases lay outside the gene matches. The time point is: pre-reinfection, 55 to 20 weeks before reinfection detection. The sorted cells went straight to TCR sequencing with no prior in vitro expansion. A couple of donors provided sorted CD3+ CD8+ CD45RO- naive CD8 T cells at all three reinfection time points. About this clone: Its specificity is not known.

Method: immunoSEQ multiplex PCR; TCRdb's copy keeps in-frame clones and lacks some. This sample has approximately 52,000 clones; roughly nine tenths occur once, and the top ten carry roughly 0.99%. The origin of this receptor is a man younger than 35 with hepatitis C virus infection. Sequencing was carried out using naive CD8+ T cells sorted from blood. V and J are TRBV28 and TRBJ2-1, with 8 bases fitting TRBD2. The CDR3 DNA sequence: TGTGCCAGCAGTCCCACGGGAGGGGGTGGGGGCCATGAGCAGTTCTTC. Its protein is CASSPTGGGGGHEQFF.